The text below deals with one T cell receptor beta chain. Trimming pared 2 bases from V and 4 bases from J, leaving 16 bases between. Germline V gives CDR1 SEHNR, CDR2 FQNEAQ (reference sequence). The CDR3 has 16 residues. This specimen belongs to a study of shared clonotypes between healthy human individuals. Generated by immunoSEQ multiplex PCR, the TCRdb table keeps only in-frame clones and is missing some. The sample lists about 660,000 clones, about 74% occurring once. Sequencing was carried out using memory CD4+ T cells sorted from blood. Sample subset: CD45RA-negative fraction. The chain uses TRBV7-9 and TRBJ2-3; TRBD1 or TRBD2 may be the D gene (7 bases each). The source is a woman aged 25 to 39 in good health. CDR3 DNA sequence: TGTGCCAGCAGCTTATCAGGGGGGAGGGCCGCAGATACGCAGTATTTT. As protein: CASSLSGGRAADTQYF.